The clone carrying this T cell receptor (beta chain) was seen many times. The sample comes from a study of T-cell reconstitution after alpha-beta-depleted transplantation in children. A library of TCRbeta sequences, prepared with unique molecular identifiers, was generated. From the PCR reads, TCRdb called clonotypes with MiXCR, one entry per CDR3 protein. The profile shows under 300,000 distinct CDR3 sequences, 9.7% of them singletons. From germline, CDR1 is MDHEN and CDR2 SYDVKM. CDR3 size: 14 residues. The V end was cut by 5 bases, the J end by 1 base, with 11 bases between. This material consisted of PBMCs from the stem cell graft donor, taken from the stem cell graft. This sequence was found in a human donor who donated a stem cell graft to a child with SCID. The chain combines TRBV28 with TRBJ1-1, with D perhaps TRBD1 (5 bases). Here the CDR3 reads CASSILQENTEAFF. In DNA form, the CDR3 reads TGTGCCAGCAGTATTCTACAGGAGAACACTGAAGCTTTCTTT.